One sample yielded the 17 T cell receptor beta chains listed below, sequenced in a study of long-term antiretroviral therapy in people with HIV. This was the immunoSEQ v3.0 assay at survey level. The table came from immunoSEQ multiplex PCR; TCRdb's copy has only in-frame clones and leaves some out. The sample holds more than 15,000 clones; around 80% are singletons and the top ten take almost 8%. The material was unsorted PBMCs, obtained at the start of antiretroviral therapy, before treatment. These TCRs come from a woman in her thirties or forties with HIV.

This rearrangement joins TRBV7-2 to TRBJ2-5, with no clear D. The V gene lost 0 bases and the J gene lost 3 bases, with 8 bases spanning the gap. Germline assignment: CDR1 SGHTA and CDR2 FQGNSA. CDR3 length: 14 residues. The CDR3 DNA reads as TGTGCCAGCAGCTTAGCGTTGCCAGAAGAGACCCAGTACTTC. It specifies CASSLALPEETQYF.

This chain connects TRBV11-1 to TRBJ2-3; D could derive from TRBD1 or TRBD2 (6 bases each). This CDR3 comprises 17 residues. Trimming removed 1 base at V and 1 base at J, with 15 bases between. CDR1 SGHAT and CDR2 FQDESV come from the germline V gene (reference sequence). The CDR3 coding sequence is TGTGCCAGCAGCTTAGGAGGATCGAGGGGGGGCACAGATACGCAGTATTTT. It translates to CASSLGGSRGGTDTQYF.

In this sample, this clone turned up a few times. The rearrangement links TRBV19 to TRBJ1-2; D not certain. The CDR3 covers 12 residues. The V and J ends lost 5 bases and 2 bases respectively, with 6 bases between them. The germline V gene has CDR1 LNHDA and CDR2 SQIVND (reference sequence). In DNA form, the CDR3 reads TGTGCCAGTAGTCCCCGGAACTATGGCTACACCTTC. As protein: CASSPRNYGYTF.

The V gene is TRBV7-2, the J gene TRBJ1-2; TRBD1 agrees at 7 bases. After removal of 5 bases from V and 5 bases from J, the junction contained 8 bases not matched to a gene. This CDR3 is built from 14 residues. Germline V gene lookup returns CDR1 SGHTA and CDR2 FQGNSA. The CDR3 loop is CASSVGTEFYGYTF. The DNA for the CDR3 is TGTGCCAGCAGCGTAGGGACAGAGTTTTATGGCTACACCTTC.

The V call is TRBV30, the J call TRBJ2-5; tentatively, D is TRBD1 (5 bases). Trimming pared 0 bases from V and 5 bases from J, leaving 10 bases between. Germline lookup yields CDR1 GTSNPN and CDR2 SVGIG (reference sequence). The CDR3 has 13 amino acids. The CDR3 reads CAWSVQGRETQYF. CDR3 DNA: TGTGCCTGGAGTGTTCAGGGTAGGGAGACCCAGTACTTC.

This clone is categorized as medium-sized (0.01 to 0.1%). CDR3 amino acids: CASSIAQDTYGYTF. As DNA, the CDR3 is TGTGCCAGTAGTATTGCCCAGGACACCTATGGCTACACCTTC. V is TRBV19 and J is TRBJ1-2; D possibly corresponds to TRBD1 (5 bases). From germline, CDR1 is LNHDA and CDR2 SQIVND (reference sequence). Trimming removed 3 bases at V and 4 bases at J, with 12 bases between. This CDR3 region has 14 residues. The variable domain in full, with the rest retrieved from reference TRBV19 and TRBJ1-2, is DGGITQSPKYLFRKEGQNVTLSCEQNLNHDAMYWYRQDPGQGLRLIYYSQIVNDFQKGDIAEGYSVSREKKESFPLTVTSAQKNPTAFYLCASSIAQDTYGYTFGSGTRLTVV.

J is TRBJ1-3 and V is TRBV11-2, with 7 bases that match TRBD1. CDR1 is SGHAT, CDR2 FQNNGV, per germline. The CDR3 is 14 amino acids. Unmatched junction bases numbered 3, after V lost 5 bases and J lost 2 bases. The CDR3 region is CASSTRGTGNTIYF. CDR3 DNA sequence: TGTGCCAGCAGCACCAGGGGGACTGGAAACACCATATATTTT.

This clone was observed a few times. The genes are TRBV5-5 and TRBJ1-1; TRBD1 matches 7 bases. Germline-derived CDR1 and CDR2 are SGHKS and YYEKEE (reference sequence). The CDR3 length is 12 residues. The ends lost 0 bases at V and 12 bases at J; junction bases unmatched: 5. CDR3 DNA: TGTGCCAGCAGCTTGGACAGGGGCTTACCTTTCTTT. Amino acids: CASSLDRGLPFF.

The V call is TRBV7-3, the J call TRBJ2-1; D possibly corresponds to TRBD2 (6 bases). V lost 5 bases to trimming and J lost 6 bases, with 17 bases between them. Germline-derived CDR1 and CDR2 are SGHTA and FQGTGA. This CDR3 comprises 15 residues. This chain's CDR3 is CASSRAGTLPNEQFF. CDR3 DNA sequence: TGTGCCAGCAGCCGGGCCGGGACTCTTCCCAATGAGCAGTTCTTC.

This clone has more than one count but fewer than ten. The rearrangement links TRBV29-1 to TRBJ1-2; D might be TRBD1 (5 bases). V was pared by 8 bases and J by 5 bases, with 21 bases between. Germline lookup yields CDR1 SQVTM and CDR2 ANQGSEA. This CDR3 comprises 14 residues. For the CDR3, the DNA is TGCAGCTCCTTGACCGGGGGACGTCGGTATGGCTACACCTTC. Its translation is CSSLTGGRRYGYTF.

The chain has TRBV7-2 and TRBJ2-1, with a weak D call TRBD2 (7 bases). The germline V gene has CDR1 SGHTA and CDR2 FQGNSA. V gave up 3 bases and J gave up 4 bases, with 16 bases separating them. There are 16 residues in the CDR3. CDR3 sequence: CASSFSGGGLYNEQFF. The CDR3 region has the DNA TGTGCCAGCAGCTTCTCTGGCGGGGGCCTATACAATGAGCAGTTCTTC.

This clone is medium-sized by share. The chain is built from TRBV5-8 and TRBJ2-1; TRBD2 matches 11 bases. Germline-derived CDR1 and CDR2 are SGHTS and YDEGEE. This CDR3 has 15 amino acids. Trimming took 0 bases from V and 10 from J; bases not matched to a gene: 6. This CDR3 is CASSLVAGGLREQFF. In DNA, the CDR3 is TGTGCCAGCAGCTTGGTAGCGGGGGGGCTCCGAGAGCAGTTCTTC.

The J gene is TRBJ1-3, the V gene TRBV29-1; 10 nucleotides agree with TRBD1. CDR3 length: 17 amino acids. Germline values: CDR1 SQVTM, CDR2 ANQGSEA. J gave up 4 bases and V 0 bases, and 9 bases lay outside the gene matches. The CDR3 coding sequence is TGCAGCGTTGAAGATCCAGCAGACAGGGGGCTCGGAAACACCATATATTTT. Its translation: CSVEDPADRGLGNTIYF. The full variable domain, rest sourced from reference TRBV29-1 and TRBJ1-3, is SAVISQKPSRDICQRGTSLTIQCQVDSQVTMMFWYRQQPGQSLTLIATANQGSEATYESGFVIDKFPISRPNLTFSTLTVSNMSPEDSSIYLCSVEDPADRGLGNTIYFGEGSWLTVV.

The CDR3 coding sequence is TGTGCCAGCAGTCCCGGGACCTCCGGGTTAGGGGAGACCCAGTACTTC. It specifies CASSPGTSGLGETQYF. The chain has TRBV27 and TRBJ2-5; D might be TRBD1 or TRBD2, each matching 5 bases. Germline V gives CDR1 MNHEY, CDR2 SMNVEV (reference sequence). This CDR3 has 16 residues. V was shortened by 5 bases and J by 5 bases, with 21 bases between the two germline ends.

The chain has TRBV30 and TRBJ1-1; TRBD1 aligns across 9 bases. V was pared by 5 bases and J by 5 bases, with 6 bases of the junction left unmatched. Germline V lookup: CDR1 GTSNPN, CDR2 SVGIG (reference sequence). The CDR3 has 13 amino acids. DNA for the CDR3: TGTGCCTGGGGAACGGACAGGGGTACTGAAGCTTTCTTT. This encodes CAWGTDRGTEAFF.

The chain's CDR3 is CASSQGGAASGAEQFF. CDR3 DNA: TGTGCCAGCAGCCAAGGTGGGGCTGCGTCTGGGGCTGAGCAGTTCTTC. The rearrangement joins TRBV4-2 to TRBJ2-1, with a tentative D call TRBD1 (5 bases). V dropped 1 base and J dropped 9 bases, with 19 bases sitting between them. The CDR3 spans 16 residues. Per the germline V gene, CDR1 is LGHNA and CDR2 is YNFKEQ.

As DNA, the CDR3 is TGTGCCAGCAGTTCCAACCTATTTAGACTAGCGGGGAGCACAGATACGCAGTATTTT. It codes for CASSSNLFRLAGSTDTQYF. This sequence joins TRBV28 and TRBJ2-3, with 11 bases fitting TRBD2. This CDR3 contains 19 residues. From germline, CDR1 is MDHEN and CDR2 SYDVKM. With 4 bases clipped from V and 0 bases from J, the junction kept 12 bases outside the gene matches.